The T cell receptor beta chain described here comes from a study of blood T cell repertoires in COVID-19. The authors' processing: Reference gene primer amplification yielded estimated nucleated cell counts. Repertoires were generated with immunoSEQ multiplex PCR, while TCRdb's copy carries only in-frame clones and drops some. For V, J and clone size, that table is used; D and trimming come from the DNA. The data hold roughly 200,000 clones, with approximately 82% observed a single time. The CDR3 runs to 19 residues. Germline trimming cut 7 bases from V and 2 bases from J; bases unmatched to any gene: 16. Germline CDR1 and CDR2: SGHNT and YYREEE (reference sequence).

V and J are TRBV5-4 and TRBJ2-3, with 13 nucleotides matching TRBD2. This TCR was sampled from a man between 35 and 55 years old with active or convalescent COVID-19. The sequenced sample consisted of peripheral blood. The CDR3 coding sequence is TGTGCCAGCGCATTCAAAAGGACTAGCGGGAGAGGAATCACAGATACGCAGTATTTT. This encodes CASAFKRTSGRGITDTQYF.